This T cell receptor (beta chain) is from a study of blood T cell repertoires in COVID-19. This CDR3 contains 18 residues. Trimming pared 1 base from V and 3 bases from J, leaving 21 bases between. CDR1 MNHEY and CDR2 SMNVEV come from the germline V gene (reference sequence). Using immunoSEQ multiplex PCR, the repertoire was profiled, and TCRdb retains in-frame clones only, with some absent. This sample has fewer than 250,000 clones, with 70% to 80% found just once. This sequence was found in a woman aged 50 to 60 with acute or convalescent COVID-19. This chain uses TRBV27 with TRBJ1-2; TRBD1 is a possible D gene (5 bases). Sequenced sample: peripheral blood. CDR3 region: CASSLWGRPTRRDYGYTF. In nucleotides, the CDR3 is TGTGCCAGCAGTTTATGGGGCCGCCCTACCCGTCGGGACTATGGCTACACCTTC.